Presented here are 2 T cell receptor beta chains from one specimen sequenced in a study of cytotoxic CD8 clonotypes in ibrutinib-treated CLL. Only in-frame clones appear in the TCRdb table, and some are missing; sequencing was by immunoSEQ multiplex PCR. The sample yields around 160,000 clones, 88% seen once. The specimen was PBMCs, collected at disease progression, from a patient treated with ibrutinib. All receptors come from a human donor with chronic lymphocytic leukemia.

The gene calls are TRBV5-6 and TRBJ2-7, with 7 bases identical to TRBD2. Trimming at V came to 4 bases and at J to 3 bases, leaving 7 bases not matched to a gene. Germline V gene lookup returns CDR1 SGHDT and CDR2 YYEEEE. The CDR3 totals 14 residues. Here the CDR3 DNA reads TGTGCCAGCAGCGAGGGACTAAGGGGCTACGAGCAGTACTTC. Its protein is CASSEGLRGYEQYF.

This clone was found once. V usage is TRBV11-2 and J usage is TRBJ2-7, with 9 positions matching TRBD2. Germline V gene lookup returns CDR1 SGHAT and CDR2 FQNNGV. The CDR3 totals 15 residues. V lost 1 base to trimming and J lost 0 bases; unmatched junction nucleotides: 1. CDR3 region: CASSLGSGGSYEQYF. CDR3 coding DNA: TGTGCCAGCAGCTTAGGTAGCGGGGGCTCCTACGAGCAGTACTTC.